These T cell receptor beta chains were read from a single sample in a study of cytomegalovirus exposure and HLA in healthy donors. Repertoires were generated with immunoSEQ multiplex PCR, while TCRdb's copy carries only in-frame clones and drops some. Of 110,000 or so clones in the sample, about 72% were seen once. The sequenced sample consisted of PBMCs. These receptors all come from a man between 50 and 59 years old in good health and CMV-seropositive. Both conserved end residues are part of each CDR3. D genes are given only for firm matches. Clone size is given for some rows only: seen once, a few or many times, or a class if the clone is expanded.

>TRBJ2-1|TRBD2|TRBV5-1|.
TGCGCCAGCAGCCGCTCTAGCGGAAACTACAATGAGCAGTTCTTC
CASSRSSGNYNEQFF
>TRBJ1-4|.|TRBV4-3|.
TGCGCCAGCAGCACAGGAATGGAAGGTGAAAAACTGTTTTTT
CASSTGMEGEKLFF
>TRBJ2-5|.|TRBV6-5|.
TGTGCCAGCAGTGCAGGGCGGGAGACCCAGTACTTC
CASSAGRETQYF
>TRBJ2-1|.|TRBV30|.
TGTGCCTGGAGTTTACTAAATGAGCAGTTCTTC
CAWSLLNEQFF
>TRBJ1-1|.|TRBV5-4|.
TGTGCCAGCAGCTTGAGTAGCCTGAACACTGAAGCTTTCTTT
CASSLSSLNTEAFF
>TRBJ1-2|.|TRBV6-4|.
TGTGCCCGCGCGGGAAATATTAACTATGGCTACACCTTC
CARAGNINYGYTF
>TRBJ1-2|TRBD1|TRBV5-1|.
TGCGCCAGCAGGACTAACAGGGGAAATACCTATGGCTACACCTTC
CASRTNRGNTYGYTF
>TRBJ2-3|TRBD1|TRBV4-2|few
TGTGCCAGCAGCCAAGATGGGCCCGACAGGGGAGATACGCAGTATTTT
CASSQDGPDRGDTQYF
>TRBJ1-6|.|TRBV27|once
TGTGCCAGCAGTTTATGGTTTCGGCAGGGTAATAATTCACCCCTCCACTTT
CASSLWFRQGNNSPLHF
>TRBJ1-5|TRBD1|TRBV6-1|once
TGTGCCAGCAGTGCTGGGACAGGGGGCGGCGGCAATCAGCCCCAGCATTTT
CASSAGTGGGGNQPQHF
>TRBJ2-7|.|TRBV29-1|.
TGCAGCGCTGAAGATAGGACTCAAACCTACGAGCAGTACTTC
CSAEDRTQTYEQYF
>TRBJ1-6|.|TRBV14|.
TGTGCCTCGAGGCCCGACAGATCAAATTCACCCCTCCACTTT
CASRPDRSNSPLHF
>TRBJ1-2|TRBD1|TRBV4-1|.
TGCGCCAGCAGCCGGACAGGAAACGGCAACTATGGCTACACCTTC
CASSRTGNGNYGYTF
>TRBJ1-1|.|TRBV6-5|.
TGTGCCAGCAGTTACGAGGGCCGGGGAACTGAAGCTTTCTTT
CASSYEGRGTEAFF
>TRBJ2-1|TRBD2|TRBV6-1|.
TGTGCCAGCAGAGCCAGACTAGCGATTGACAATGAGCAGTTCTTC
CASRARLAIDNEQFF
>TRBJ2-1|.|TRBV19|.
TGTGCCAGTAGTATAACGGGACTCAGAAAAAACAATGAGCAGTTCTTC
CASSITGLRKNNEQFF
>TRBJ1-2|.|TRBV27|once
TGTGCCAGCAGTGCCCTTGGAGGCGGGTATGGCTACACCTTC
CASSALGGGYGYTF
>TRBJ1-6|TRBD1|TRBV5-8|.
TGTGCCAGCAGCTTGGCAGCGACAGGGTATTCACCCCTCCACTTT
CASSLAATGYSPLHF
>TRBJ1-1|TRBD1|TRBV15|.
TGTGCCACCAGCAGTAGAGGGGTACAGGGGGCGATTGAAGCTTTCTTT
CATSSRGVQGAIEAFF
>TRBJ1-3|TRBD1|TRBV5-6|once
TGTGCCAGCAGCTTGCCCACAGGGGCTGGAAACACCATATATTTT
CASSLPTGAGNTIYF
>TRBJ1-4|TRBD1|TRBV27|.
TGTGCCAGCAGAAAGGACAGGGGAGGAACTAATGAAAAACTGTTTTTT
CASRKDRGGTNEKLFF
>TRBJ1-1|.|TRBV5-4|few
TGTGCCAGCAGCTTGGGTCAAAGGGGGAAGAACACTGAAGCTTTCTTT
CASSLGQRGKNTEAFF
>TRBJ1-3|.|TRBV2|.
TGTGCCAGCAGTGAAATGAGCTCTGGAAACACCATATATTTT
CASSEMSSGNTIYF
>TRBJ2-2|.|TRBV5-1|.
TGCGCCAGCAGCTTCCGGGACACAAACACCGGGGAGCTGTTTTTT
CASSFRDTNTGELFF
>TRBJ2-1|.|TRBV30|.
TGTGCCTTCGGACTTTTTACTAATGAGCAGTTCTTC
CAFGLFTNEQFF
>TRBJ2-7|.|TRBV18|.
TGTGCCAGCTCACCTACACAGGGCTACGAGCAGTACTTC
CASSPTQGYEQYF
>TRBJ2-7|.|TRBV7-2|.
TGTGCCAGCAGCTTACGGACTCCTGGGGCCTACGAGCAGTACTTC
CASSLRTPGAYEQYF
>TRBJ2-2|TRBD1|TRBV5-4|.
TGTGCCAGCAGCATCCTGGGTGGGACAGGGAGCACCGGGGAGCTGTTTTTT
CASSILGGTGSTGELFF
>TRBJ1-1|.|TRBV12-2|once
TGTGCAAGTCGCTCTAAGCCAGGGCGCTACACTGAAGCTTTCTTT
CASRSKPGRYTEAFF
>TRBJ1-5|.|TRBV11-3|.
TGTGCCAGCAGGCGCCGGGACAAAACATATCAGCCCCAGCATTTT
CASRRRDKTYQPQHF
>TRBJ2-1|.|TRBV30|.
TGTGCCTGGGGGACATTCCCCAATGAGCAGTTCTTC
CAWGTFPNEQFF
>TRBJ1-2|TRBD1|TRBV7-9|.
TGTGCCAGCAGCCCCAGGACAGGGGGGCGAGGCTACACCTTC
CASSPRTGGRGYTF
>TRBJ2-3|.|TRBV5-1|.
TGCGCCAGCAGCTTGGCTTTAGCGCCGGACACGCAGTATTTT
CASSLALAPDTQYF
>TRBJ2-1|.|TRBV10-3|.
TGTGCCATCAGTGATTCGGGTGGGCTAGCCAATGAGCAGTTCTTC
CAISDSGGLANEQFF
>TRBJ1-2|.|TRBV20-1|.
TGCAGTGCTAGTCCCTTCTATGGCTACACCTTC
CSASPFYGYTF
>TRBJ1-2|.|TRBV6-1|.
TGTGCCAGCAGAGCCTCGGGGTTTTGGAGCTACACCTTC
CASRASGFWSYTF
>TRBJ1-1|.|TRBV5-1|once
TGCGCCAGCAGCTTGGCCGCGGGGGACACTGAAGCTTTCTTT
CASSLAAGDTEAFF
>TRBJ2-2|.|TRBV9|.
TGTGCCAGCAGCGTAGCTACGAACGCGGGGAACACCGGGGAGCTGTTTTTT
CASSVATNAGNTGELFF
>TRBJ2-6|.|TRBV2|.
TGTGCCAGCGGGGGGTCCAAAAACTCTGGGGCCAACGTCCTGACTTTC
CASGGSKNSGANVLTF
>TRBJ2-3|.|TRBV5-5|.
TGTGCCAGCAGCTTGGCCGGGGGAGAGTACACAGATACGCAGTATTTT
CASSLAGGEYTDTQYF
>TRBJ2-2|.|TRBV6-6|.
TGTGCCAGCAGCCGGCTAGCGTTCGGGGCGGGCGGGGAGCTGTTTTTT
CASSRLAFGAGGELFF
>TRBJ2-6|.|TRBV11-2|once
TGTGCCAGCAGCTTTCACAGCGGGGCCAACGTCCTGACTTTC
CASSFHSGANVLTF
>TRBJ1-1|.|TRBV9|.
TGTGCCAGCAGCCCCTCCTTACAGGGTAACACTGAAGCTTTCTTT
CASSPSLQGNTEAFF
>TRBJ2-7|.|TRBV7-9|.
TGTGCCAGCAGGTCATCCTACGAGCAGTACTTC
CASRSSYEQYF
>TRBJ2-3|.|TRBV6-1|.
TGTGCCAGCAGTGAAGCGTCCCCCCTCGAAAGGAGAAAAACAGATACGCAGTATTTT
CASSEASPLERRKTDTQYF
>TRBJ2-7|.|TRBV7-2|.
TGTGCCAGCAGCTTTGACAGGTCCTCCTACGAGCAGTACTTC
CASSFDRSSYEQYF